This TCR beta chain comes out of a study of control samples from healthy donors and cancer patients (dated by TCRdb to about 2020). The library was made by the immunoSEQ multiplex PCR assay. The clones in this table, taken by TCRdb from immuneACCESS, are in-frame only. Not every clone is retained; where verified, under half of the shortfall comes from an unresolved V gene, and the cause of the rest is unknown. For this sample there are 1,500 to 2,000 clones; about 73% appear just once. The leading ten clones occupy about 11% of the sample. Details on this clone: This clone's antigen is unknown. No quality values exist for individual bases; no much larger clone is one base distant.

V trim: 7 bases; J trim: 5 bases; unmatched bases: 9. From cysteine to phenylalanine, the CDR3 is 14 amino acids long. Left in the record is the CDR3 DNA by itself, 42 bases read in frame from the first base. Per the germline V gene, MNHEY is the CDR1 and SVGAGI is the CDR2. This sequence originates from a female donor with lung cancer. The chain employs TRBV6-5 and TRBJ1-2, with 8 bases in between that match TRBD1. The sample was formalin-fixed, paraffin-embedded tissue. The nucleotide sequence is given as TGTGCCAGCAATGGGCCAGGGGGCAGGTATGGCTACACCTTC. Protein translation: CASNGPGGRYGYTF.